Sequencing of this TCR beta chain was carried out in a study of blood T cells in healthy people across ages. The germline V and J ends were trimmed by 3 bases and 5 bases, with 11 bases remaining between them. The germline V gene encodes CDR1 SEHNR and CDR2 FQNEAQ (reference sequence). The CDR3 contains 13 residues. PCR was performed a second time for about 7 to 12 cycles using a sample-barcoded 5' primer and a J-beta primer mix. MiXCR, applied by TCRdb to the 5' RACE reads, yields one record per CDR3 protein. The sample carries over 1,500,000 distinct CDR3 sequences, about 50% recorded once. The study recruited healthy Caucasian donors from Russia who were aged about 6 to 100.

Source material: blood. The gene calls are TRBV7-9 and TRBJ2-7, with D perhaps TRBD1 (5 bases). The clonotype comes from a woman aged 40 to 50 in good health. DNA for the CDR3: TGTGCCAGCAGCTTTGGGGCGTCCGACGAGCAGTACTTC. Amino acid sequence: CASSFGASDEQYF.